The 32 T cell receptor beta chains below come from one sample, sequenced in a study of somatic mutations in cytotoxic T cells in rheumatoid arthritis. Sequenced by immunoSEQ multiplex PCR; TCRdb stores in-frame clones only, minus some. The table records some 20,000 clones, over 80% of them present only once. Sequenced sample: CD8+ T cells sorted from blood. These receptors originate from an adult with rheumatoid arthritis.

The rearrangement uses TRBV27 and TRBJ1-5, with D unresolved. CDR1 and CDR2 from the germline V gene are MNHEY and SMNVEV (reference sequence). This CDR3 spans 14 amino acids. The ends were cut back, 4 bases at V and 0 bases at J, with 7 bases in the middle. The CDR3 sequence: CASSSGNSNQPQHF. CDR3 bases: TGTGCCAGCAGTTCCGGAAATAGCAATCAGCCCCAGCATTTT.

The chain employs TRBV5-1 and TRBJ2-4; 7 nucleotides line up with TRBD1. Germline lookup yields CDR1 SGHRS and CDR2 YFSETQ. The junction had 11 bases not matched to a gene; V was cut back by 2 bases and J by 15 bases. The CDR3 consists of 13 residues. CDR3 in DNA: TGCGCCAGCAGCTTAAGACAGGGTCCTTCTCTGTACTTC. Its protein product is CASSLRQGPSLYF.

The chain joins TRBV7-2 to TRBJ2-7; 12 bases match TRBD2. V lost 7 bases, J lost 3 bases, and 7 bases stayed unmatched. The length of the CDR3 is 15 residues. Germline CDR1 SGHTA, CDR2 FQGNSA. The CDR3 DNA follows: TGTGCCAGCACCCGACTAGCGGGGGACCGCTACGAGCAGTACTTC. Translating gives CASTRLAGDRYEQYF.

The chain links TRBV27 to TRBJ1-1; weak D call: TRBD1 (5 bases). This CDR3 is built from 14 residues. V lost 3 bases and J 4 bases, leaving 12 bases between the germline ends. The germline V gene has CDR1 MNHEY and CDR2 SMNVEV (reference sequence). This CDR3 reads CASSLSRGGTEAFF. In DNA, the CDR3 is TGTGCCAGCAGTTTGAGTCGGGGGGGCACTGAAGCTTTCTTT.

The chain employs TRBV11-2 and TRBJ1-3; perhaps TRBD1 as D (5 bases). The V and J ends lost 5 bases and 2 bases respectively, with 13 bases between them. The length of the CDR3 is 15 residues. Germline V gives CDR1 SGHAT, CDR2 FQNNGV. The CDR3 nucleotides read TGTGCCAGCAGCCTCCGACAGCCCGCTGGAAACACCATATATTTT. It is translated as CASSLRQPAGNTIYF.

The chain carries TRBV6-4 and TRBJ2-2; D is uncertain. There are 13 residues in the CDR3. The germline V gene encodes CDR1 MRHNA and CDR2 SNTAGT. V lost 0 bases to trimming and J lost 5 bases, with 4 bases between them. The CDR3 sequence: CASSDSETGELFF. The DNA for the CDR3 is TGTGCCAGCAGTGACTCTGAAACCGGGGAGCTGTTTTTT.

This clone has just one count. The genes are TRBV19 and TRBJ2-3, with TRBD2 matching 11 bases. V gave up 9 bases and J gave up 2 bases; unmatched junction bases: 7. The CDR3 extends over 15 amino acids. Germline values: CDR1 LNHDA, CDR2 SQIVND (reference sequence). CDR3 coding DNA: TGTGCCAGCGGGAAACTAGCGGGGGACACAGATACGCAGTATTTT. This translates into CASGKLAGDTDTQYF.

This rearrangement joins TRBV4-2 to TRBJ1-2; 10 positions agree with TRBD1. The CDR3 runs to 16 residues. V lost 0 bases to trimming and J lost 6 bases; unmatched junction nucleotides: 7. Per germline, CDR1 LGHNA and CDR2 YNFKEQ. The CDR3 nucleotides read TGTGCCAGCAGCCAAGATTGGGACAGGGGAAGGGATGGCTACACCTTC. Amino acid sequence: CASSQDWDRGRDGYTF.

V is TRBV6-5 and J is TRBJ2-2, with D possibly being TRBD1 (5 bases). V was pared by 0 bases and J by 7 bases, with 6 bases between. CDR3 length: 13 residues. From germline, CDR1 is MNHEY and CDR2 SVGAGI. Written as DNA, the CDR3 is TGTGCCAGCAGTTACTCAGACAGCGGGGAGCTGTTTTTT. Its protein product is CASSYSDSGELFF.

The chain has TRBV18 and TRBJ1-5; 7 bases line up with TRBD1. Germline V gene sequence: CDR1 KGHSH, CDR2 LQKENI. The ends lost 0 bases at V and 1 base at J; junction bases unmatched: 3. This CDR3 region has 16 residues. The CDR3 region is CASSPPGRGSNQPQHF. The CDR3 DNA is TGTGCCAGCTCACCACCAGGCAGGGGGAGCAATCAGCCCCAGCATTTT.

J is TRBJ2-3 and V is TRBV6-4, with 7 bases that match TRBD1. Germline CDR1 reads MRHNA; CDR2 reads SNTAGT. The CDR3 loop spans 15 amino acids. The trim removed 2 bases at V and 0 bases at J, leaving 2 bases unmatched. CDR3 protein: CASSDGDRSTDTQYF. Written as DNA, the CDR3 is TGTGCCAGCAGTGACGGGGACAGAAGCACAGATACGCAGTATTTT.

This sequence joins TRBV11-2 and TRBJ2-2, with unresolved D. V shed 5 bases and J shed 9 bases, with 13 bases lying between them. Germline-derived CDR1 and CDR2 are SGHAT and FQNNGV. CDR3 length equals 13 residues. Here the CDR3 reads CASSPTVGWELFF. In DNA, the CDR3 is TGTGCCAGCAGCCCGACCGTTGGCTGGGAGCTGTTTTTT.

CDR3 sequence (DNA): TGCGCCAGCAGCGTGGACAGCTATAATGAAAAACTGTTTTTT. It is translated as CASSVDSYNEKLFF. The V call is TRBV5-1, the J call TRBJ1-4, with TRBD1 as a possible D gene (6 bases). The CDR3 extends over 14 amino acids. Trimming removed 4 bases at V and 4 bases at J, with 11 bases between. Germline loops: CDR1 SGHRS, CDR2 YFSETQ.

The J gene is TRBJ2-3, the V gene TRBV6-4, with 14 bases fitting TRBD2. The V gene end was trimmed by 3 bases and the J gene end by 4 bases; junction bases not matched to a gene: 0. Germline assignment: CDR1 MRHNA and CDR2 SNTAGT. This CDR3 spans 15 amino acids. CDR3 sequence (DNA): TGTGCCAGCAGTGAGACTAGCGGGGGGGCAGATACGCAGTATTTT. Translating it yields CASSETSGGADTQYF.

V is TRBV6-1 and J is TRBJ2-2; 9 bases are shared with TRBD1. The germline gives CDR1 MNHNS, CDR2 SASEGT. V trimming: 8 bases; J trimming: 7 bases; junction bases outside the gene matches: 5. The CDR3 is 13 residues long. Written as DNA, the CDR3 is TGTGCCAGCCGGGACAGGGAAAACGGGGAGCTGTTTTTT. As protein: CASRDRENGELFF.

The V and J genes are TRBV6-6 and TRBJ1-6; D unclear. Per germline, CDR1 MNHNY and CDR2 SVGAGI (reference sequence). This CDR3 contains 16 residues. The V end lost 4 bases, the J end lost 0 bases, and 10 bases lay between the germline ends. CDR3 residues: CASSLRVSSYNSPLHF. CDR3 DNA sequence: TGTGCCAGCAGTTTAAGGGTAAGCTCCTATAATTCACCCCTCCACTTT.

V is TRBV2 and J is TRBJ2-7; D tentatively reads TRBD1 or TRBD2 (6 bases each). Germline V lookup: CDR1 SNHLY, CDR2 FYNNEI. The CDR3 runs to 14 residues. V was cut by 6 bases and J by 3 bases, with 15 bases left in between. CDR3 region: CASRESGAYYEQYF. In DNA form, the CDR3 reads TGTGCCAGCAGGGAATCGGGGGCCTACTACGAGCAGTACTTC.

This chain joins TRBV28 and TRBJ1-1, with 7 nucleotides matching TRBD1. There are 14 residues in the CDR3. Germline V lookup: CDR1 MDHEN, CDR2 SYDVKM. V dropped 5 bases and J dropped 1; count of bases not matched to a gene: 4. CDR3 in amino acids: CASSPRTGNTEAFF. The CDR3 nucleotides are TGTGCCAGCAGTCCGCGGACAGGGAACACTGAAGCTTTCTTT.

V usage is TRBV7-9 and J usage is TRBJ1-5; 7 bases line up with TRBD1. Germline V CDR1 and CDR2: SEHNR, FQNEAQ (reference sequence). The V segment lost 3 bases and the J segment 0 bases; nucleotides outside the gene matches: 8. There are 17 residues in the CDR3. For the CDR3, the DNA is TGTGCCAGCAGCTTCTTCGCTCAGGGGGATAGCAATCAGCCCCAGCATTTT. The encoded protein is CASSFFAQGDSNQPQHF.

This chain joins TRBV28 and TRBJ2-7, with unresolved D. The CDR3 has 12 residues. V lost 6 bases to trimming and J lost 3 bases, with 9 bases between them. Germline assignment: CDR1 MDHEN and CDR2 SYDVKM. The CDR3 protein is CASSSDNYEQYF. The CDR3 DNA is TGTGCCAGCAGCTCTGACAACTACGAGCAGTACTTC. Using reference TRBV28 and TRBJ2-7 for the parts outside the CDR3, the full variable domain is DVKVTQSSRYLVKRTGEKVFLECVQDMDHENMFWYRQDPGLGLRLIYFSYDVKMKEKGDIPEGYSVSREKKERFSLILESASTNQTSMYLCASSSDNYEQYFGPGTRLTVT.

The V call is TRBV10-1, the J call TRBJ2-3; a possible D gene is TRBD2 (5 bases). There are 16 residues in the CDR3. The ends were cut back, 3 bases at V and 0 bases at J, with 13 bases in the middle. Germline V lookup: CDR1 WNHNN, CDR2 SYGVQD (reference sequence). CDR3 nucleotide sequence: TGCGCCAGCAGTGACGAGCGGCCAACTAGCACAGATACGCAGTATTTT. Its protein product is CASSDERPTSTDTQYF.

This clone has a handful of counts. The rearrangement uses TRBV30 and TRBJ1-1; D is undetermined. CDR1 is GTSNPN and CDR2 is SVGIG in the germline V gene (reference sequence). Trimming shortened V by 3 bases and J by 5 bases, and 7 bases separated the two germline ends. The CDR3 length is 11 residues. CDR3 sequence: CAWRGGTEAFF. CDR3 in DNA: TGTGCCTGGAGGGGTGGGACTGAAGCTTTCTTT.

The chain recombines TRBV28 with TRBJ2-3; D gene unclear. Trimming took off 6 bases at V and 2 bases at J, with 21 bases between the two ends. CDR1 is MDHEN and CDR2 is SYDVKM in the germline V gene. This CDR3 is built from 17 residues. The CDR3 coding sequence is TGTGCCAGCAGGCATGACTCATCGAGGCATCTCACAGATACGCAGTATTTT. Protein product: CASRHDSSRHLTDTQYF.

In its sample, this clone ranks as large. The chain links TRBV7-9 to TRBJ1-2; tentative D call: TRBD1 (5 bases). The CDR3 extends over 15 amino acids. Trimming pared 1 base from V and 6 bases from J, leaving 15 bases between. Germline CDR1 SEHNR, CDR2 FQNEAQ (reference sequence). The CDR3 region has the DNA TGTGCCAGCAGCTTAGGGGCAGGGCAGTATGATGGCTACACCTTC. Encoded protein: CASSLGAGQYDGYTF.

This chain connects TRBV19 to TRBJ2-5; 9 bases are shared with TRBD1. In germline, CDR1 is LNHDA, CDR2 SQIVND (reference sequence). This CDR3 region has 14 residues. V was clipped by 5 bases and J by 3 bases; unmatched bases: 4. The CDR3 nucleotides read TGTGCCAGTAGTCCATGGACAGGGGAAGAGACCCAGTACTTC. This gives the protein CASSPWTGEETQYF.

The chain combines TRBV15 with TRBJ2-7; no firm D call. Germline CDR1 LNHNV, CDR2 YYDKDF (reference sequence). The CDR3 extends over 13 amino acids. The V and J ends lost 6 bases and 0 bases respectively, with 9 bases between them. CDR3 bases: TGTGCCACCAGGGCCAAAAGCTCCTACGAGCAGTACTTC. Its translation is CATRAKSSYEQYF.

The V and J genes are TRBV4-1 and TRBJ1-1, with D possibly TRBD1 on 6 matching bases. The CDR3 consists of 14 residues. Trimming stripped 1 base from V and 4 bases from J, with 10 bases between. Germline values: CDR1 MGHRA, CDR2 YSYEKL. CDR3 in amino acids: CASSQGPGATEAFF. In DNA form, the CDR3 reads TGCGCCAGCAGCCAAGGACCGGGGGCCACTGAAGCTTTCTTT.

The genes are TRBV6-5 and TRBJ2-7, with D possibly being TRBD1 (5 bases). CDR1 MNHEY and CDR2 SVGAGI come from the germline V gene. CDR3 length: 16 amino acids. V lost 2 bases and J 0 bases, leaving 14 bases between the germline ends. The CDR3 reads CASSYGSRQSSYEQYF. DNA of the CDR3: TGTGCCAGCAGTTACGGGTCCAGACAGAGCTCCTACGAGCAGTACTTC.

This clone was observed a single time. The chain has TRBV11-2 and TRBJ2-1; no firm D call. The CDR3 length is 12 residues. Germline lookup yields CDR1 SGHAT and CDR2 FQNNGV. V dropped 5 bases and J dropped 4 bases, with 6 bases sitting between them. For the CDR3, the DNA is TGTGCCAGCAGCCTGACTTACAATGAGCAGTTCTTC. It translates to CASSLTYNEQFF.

The genes are TRBV27 and TRBJ1-6; D gene ambiguous. Trimming removed 6 bases at V and 0 bases at J, with 3 bases between. Germline V gene lookup returns CDR1 MNHEY and CDR2 SMNVEV (reference sequence). This CDR3 is 13 amino acids long. The CDR3 DNA sequence: TGTGCCAGCAGCAGCTCCTATAATTCACCCCTCCACTTT. Residues: CASSSSYNSPLHF.

The V and J genes are TRBV6-1 and TRBJ2-2; D is possibly TRBD1 (6 bases). Germline CDR1 MNHNS, CDR2 SASEGT. This CDR3 spans 12 amino acids. The V end lost 7 bases, the J end lost 5 bases, and 8 bases lay between the germline ends. The CDR3 is CASTDRTGELFF. CDR3 nucleotides: TGTGCCAGCACCGACAGGACCGGGGAGCTGTTTTTT.

The table lists this clone with a count of one. DNA of the CDR3: TGTGCCAGCAGCCCTCAGGGAGGAACCACAGATACGCAGTATTTT. It is translated as CASSPQGGTTDTQYF. The chain uses TRBV6-4 and TRBJ2-3; possible D gene TRBD2, 6 bases. Germline CDR1 is MRHNA and CDR2 is SNTAGT. The length of the CDR3 is 15 residues. The germline V and J ends were trimmed by 6 bases and 2 bases, with 15 bases remaining between them.